This TCR beta chain is drawn from a study of blood T cell repertoires in COVID-19. Turning to the study itself: Nucleic acid was either cDNA or gDNA, and it came from T cells, B-cell-depleted T cells, or PBMCs.

Original handling: Researchers report that nucleated cell counts were estimated from reference gene primer amplification. Method: immunoSEQ multiplex PCR; TCRdb's copy keeps in-frame clones and lacks some. V, J and clone size reflect that table, while D and trimming were determined from the DNA. The sample contains fewer than 250,000 clones, under 90% of which appear only once. The V end was cut by 3 bases, the J end by 4 bases, with 10 bases between. From germline, CDR1 is MNHNS and CDR2 SASEGT. This CDR3 is built from 14 residues. V is TRBV6-1 and J is TRBJ1-3; D is possibly TRBD1 (5 bases). The sample comprised peripheral blood. This sequence was found in a woman of 80 years or more with COVID-19, enrolled during active disease. Written as DNA, the CDR3 is TGTGCCAGCAGTGAGGGACTTCAAGGAAACACCATATATTTT. Amino acid sequence: CASSEGLQGNTIYF.